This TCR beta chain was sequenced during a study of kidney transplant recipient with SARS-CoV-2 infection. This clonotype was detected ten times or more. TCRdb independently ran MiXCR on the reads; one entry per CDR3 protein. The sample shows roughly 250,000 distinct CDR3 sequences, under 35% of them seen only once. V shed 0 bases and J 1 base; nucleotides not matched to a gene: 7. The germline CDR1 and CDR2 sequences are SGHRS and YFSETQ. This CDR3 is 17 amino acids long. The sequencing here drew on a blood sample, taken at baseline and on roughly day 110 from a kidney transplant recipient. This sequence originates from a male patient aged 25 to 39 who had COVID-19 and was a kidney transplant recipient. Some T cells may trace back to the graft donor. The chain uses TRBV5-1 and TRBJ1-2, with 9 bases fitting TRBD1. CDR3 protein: CASSLDPGTGFNYGYTF. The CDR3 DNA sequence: TGCGCCAGCAGCTTGGATCCTGGGACAGGGTTTAACTATGGCTACACCTTC.